This entry lists 12 T cell receptor beta chains sequenced from one sample in a study of blood T cell repertoires in COVID-19. Clones were read by immunoSEQ multiplex PCR, and TCRdb kept only the in-frame ones, dropping some. The data show about 100,000 clones, 91% seen once. Specimen: peripheral blood. All receptors derive from a man between 50 and 59 years old with acute or convalescent COVID-19.

The chain joins TRBV2 to TRBJ2-6, with 9 bases lining up with TRBD1. The CDR3 spans 18 residues. Germline CDR1 reads SNHLY; CDR2 reads FYNNEI. With 3 bases clipped from V and 2 bases from J, the junction kept 8 bases outside the gene matches. The CDR3: CASSDGGTGGTGANVLTF. The CDR3 nucleotides are TGTGCCAGCAGTGACGGGGGCACAGGGGGCACTGGGGCCAACGTCCTGACTTTC.

The genes are TRBV18 and TRBJ1-2; no definite D call. Germline CDR1 and CDR2: KGHSH and LQKENI. The V end was cut by 1 base, the J end by 2 bases, with 20 bases between. The CDR3 spans 18 residues. Here the CDR3 reads CASSPRSSLNSRNYGYTF. The CDR3 DNA is TGTGCCAGCTCACCACGTTCTTCCTTAAACAGTAGGAACTATGGCTACACCTTC.

The chain uses TRBV6-5 and TRBJ1-5; 8 nucleotides line up with TRBD1. The CDR3 has 14 residues. Germline V lookup: CDR1 MNHEY, CDR2 SVGAGI. The J segment lost 3 bases and the V segment lost 6 bases, leaving 4 bases of the junction unmatched. The CDR3 sequence: CASRTGADNQPQHF. In DNA, the CDR3 is TGTGCCAGCAGGACAGGGGCCGACAATCAGCCCCAGCATTTT.

V and J are TRBV3-1 (or the pseudogene TRBV3-2) and TRBJ1-2; D gene unclear. The CDR3 has 14 residues. Trimming took 3 bases from V and 8 from J, leaving 16 bases between them. Germline CDR1 LGHDT, CDR2 YNNKEL (reference sequence). As DNA, the CDR3 is TGTGCCAGCAGCCAGAACTCAAGAGACTCCGGCTACACCTTC. This gives the protein CASSQNSRDSGYTF.

The chain recombines TRBV7-2 with TRBJ2-1, with 13 nucleotides matching TRBD2. V was pared by 5 bases and J by 5 bases, with 12 bases of the junction left unmatched. The CDR3 spans 18 residues. Germline V gene data show CDR1 as SGHTA and CDR2 as FQGNSA. The CDR3 nucleotides are TGTGCCAGCAGCCCTTTCCCGGGACTAGCGGGGATCAACAATGAGCAGTTCTTC. It encodes CASSPFPGLAGINNEQFF.

This clone occurred once. This sequence joins TRBV5-1 and TRBJ1-2, with 7 bases lining up with TRBD1. Germline-derived CDR1 and CDR2 are SGHRS and YFSETQ. There are 13 residues in the CDR3. The ends lost 6 bases at V and 7 bases at J; junction bases unmatched: 9. The CDR3 DNA reads TGCGCCAGCACACCGGGAGGGGGCCGTGGCTACACCTTC. Amino acid sequence: CASTPGGGRGYTF.

The chain combines TRBV13 with TRBJ1-4; no reliable D call. Between the trimmed V and J ends, which lost 6 bases and 5 bases, there was a span of 13 bases. CDR1 is PRHDT and CDR2 is FYEKMQ in the germline V gene (reference sequence). This CDR3 region has 14 residues. CDR3 sequence (DNA): TGTGCCAGCAGAAGTCGCCAGTCCAATGAAAAACTGTTTTTT. It is translated as CASRSRQSNEKLFF.

This chain joins TRBV5-1 and TRBJ1-3; D is uncertain. Per the germline V gene, CDR1 is SGHRS and CDR2 is YFSETQ. Trimming pared 4 bases from V and 1 base from J, leaving 9 bases between. The CDR3 runs 14 residues. The CDR3, as DNA: TGCGCCAGCAGCCAGGAGGATTCTGGAAACACCATATATTTT. Translation: CASSQEDSGNTIYF.

J is TRBJ2-1 and V is TRBV9; 7 bases align to TRBD2. Unmatched junction bases numbered 13, after V lost 0 bases and J lost 7 bases. The CDR3 runs 17 residues. From germline, CDR1 is SGDLS and CDR2 YYNGEE. The CDR3 loop is CASSVAHRVLAVNEQFF. CDR3 nucleotides: TGTGCCAGCAGCGTAGCACACCGGGTCCTAGCGGTTAATGAGCAGTTCTTC.

The chain uses TRBV19 and TRBJ1-5, with TRBD1 identical over 8 bases. V trimming: 1 base; J trimming: 6 bases; junction bases outside the gene matches: 5. Germline V gene sequence: CDR1 LNHDA, CDR2 SQIVND (reference sequence). This CDR3 comprises 15 residues. In DNA form, the CDR3 reads TGTGCCAGTAGTATAGCCAGGGGGCGAGTTCAGCCCCAGCATTTT. Protein: CASSIARGRVQPQHF.

The J gene is TRBJ2-2, the V gene TRBV20-1; the D gene is possibly TRBD1 (6 bases). Germline V gives CDR1 DFQATT, CDR2 SNEGSKA (reference sequence). Deletions cut 3 bases from V and 0 bases from J, with 17 bases between. There are 17 residues in the CDR3. The DNA of the CDR3 is TGCAGTGCTAGTCGGGACACCTACTCCGCGAACACCGGGGAGCTGTTTTTT. Residues: CSASRDTYSANTGELFF.

The chain uses TRBV5-8 and TRBJ1-2; D is uncertain. Germline CDR1 and CDR2: SGHTS and YDEGEE. This CDR3 has 14 residues. V gave up 3 bases and J gave up 4 bases, with 13 bases separating them. Here the CDR3 reads CASSYPTESYGYTF. CDR3 DNA sequence: TGTGCCAGCAGCTATCCCACAGAGTCCTATGGCTACACCTTC.